This T cell receptor (beta chain) was sequenced during a study of cytomegalovirus exposure and HLA in healthy donors. The primer mix had 60 Vbeta and 13 Jbeta primers. This table comes from immunoSEQ multiplex PCR, and its TCRdb copy is limited to in-frame clones, with some not included. This sample has under 200,000 clones; just under 80% occur once, and the top ten carry 6.5% to 8.5%. For this clone: Antigen: not known.

General study points: The study labeled 170 or so TCR beta chains cytomegalovirus-associated. The study reported that TCR beta sequences accurately predicted HLA-A and HLA-B alleles in most subjects.

CDR3 length: 14 amino acids. V shed 10 bases and J 8 bases; nucleotides not matched to a gene: 13. Germline V CDR1 and CDR2: SGHVS, FQNEAQ. What was sequenced was PBMCs. The clonotype comes from a woman aged 40-49 years in good health and CMV-seropositive. V is TRBV7-8 and J is TRBJ2-1; 8 bases match TRBD1. The CDR3 sequence is CATKDRASGHEQFF. The DNA of the CDR3 is TGTGCCACCAAGGACAGGGCTTCAGGGCATGAGCAGTTCTTC.